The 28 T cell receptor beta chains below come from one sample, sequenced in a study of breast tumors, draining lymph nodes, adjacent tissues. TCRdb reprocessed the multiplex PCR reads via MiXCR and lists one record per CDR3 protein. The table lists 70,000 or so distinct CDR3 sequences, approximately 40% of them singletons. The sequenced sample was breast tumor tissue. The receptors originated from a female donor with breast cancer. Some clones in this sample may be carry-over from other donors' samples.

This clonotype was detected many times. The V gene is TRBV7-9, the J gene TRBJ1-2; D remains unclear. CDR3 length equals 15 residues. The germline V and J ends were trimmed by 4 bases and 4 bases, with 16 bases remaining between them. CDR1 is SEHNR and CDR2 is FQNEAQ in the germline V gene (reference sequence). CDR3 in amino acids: CASSSTPGRIYGYTF. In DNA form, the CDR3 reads TGTGCCAGCAGCTCGACCCCTGGACGGATCTATGGCTACACCTTC.

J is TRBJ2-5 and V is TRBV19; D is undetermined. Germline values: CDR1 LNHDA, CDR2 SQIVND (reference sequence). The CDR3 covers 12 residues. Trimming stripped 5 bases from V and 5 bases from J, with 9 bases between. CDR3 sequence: CASSGTVETQYF. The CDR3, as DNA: TGTGCCAGTAGTGGTACGGTGGAGACCCAGTACTTC.

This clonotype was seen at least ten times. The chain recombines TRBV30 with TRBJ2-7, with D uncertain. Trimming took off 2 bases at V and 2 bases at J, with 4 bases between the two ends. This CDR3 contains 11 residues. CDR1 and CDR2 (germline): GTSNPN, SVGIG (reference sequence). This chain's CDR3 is CAWSLAYEQYF. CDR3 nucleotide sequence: TGTGCCTGGAGTCTAGCCTACGAGCAGTACTTC.

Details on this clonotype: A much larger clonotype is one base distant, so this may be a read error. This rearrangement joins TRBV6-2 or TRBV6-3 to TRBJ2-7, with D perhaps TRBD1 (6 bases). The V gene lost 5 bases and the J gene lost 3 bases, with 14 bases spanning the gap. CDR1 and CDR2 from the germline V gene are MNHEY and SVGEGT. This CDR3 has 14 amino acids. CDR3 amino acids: CASSPWDNYYEQYF. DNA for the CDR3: TGTGCCAGCAGTCCCTGGGACAACTACTACGAGCAGTACTTC.

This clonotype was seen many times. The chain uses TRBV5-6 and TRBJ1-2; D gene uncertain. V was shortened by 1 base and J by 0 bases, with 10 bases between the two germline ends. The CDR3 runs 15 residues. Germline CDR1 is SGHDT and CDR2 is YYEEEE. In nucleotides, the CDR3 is TGTGCCAGCAGCTTGCCGTTTTTGACTAACTATGGCTACACCTTC. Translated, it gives CASSLPFLTNYGYTF.

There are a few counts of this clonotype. CDR3 in amino acids: CSARGGQGSAQPQHF. CDR3 DNA: TGCAGTGCTAGAGGTGGTCAGGGGTCGGCCCAGCCCCAGCATTTT. This chain uses TRBV20-1 with TRBJ1-5; tentatively, D is TRBD1 (6 bases). CDR1 DFQATT and CDR2 SNEGSKA come from the germline V gene (reference sequence). The V gene lost 1 base and the J gene lost 7 bases, with 17 bases spanning the gap. CDR3 length: 15 amino acids.

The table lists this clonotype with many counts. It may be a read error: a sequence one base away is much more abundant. The CDR3 is CSARWGWAGAPGEQYF. The CDR3 region has the DNA TGCAGTGCTAGATGGGGATGGGCGGGAGCGCCGGGGGAGCAGTACTTC. The rearrangement links TRBV20-1 to TRBJ2-7, with 7 bases fitting TRBD2. The J segment lost 7 bases and the V segment lost 2 bases, leaving 17 bases of the junction unmatched. This CDR3 comprises 16 residues. The germline V gene has CDR1 DFQATT and CDR2 SNEGSKA (reference sequence).

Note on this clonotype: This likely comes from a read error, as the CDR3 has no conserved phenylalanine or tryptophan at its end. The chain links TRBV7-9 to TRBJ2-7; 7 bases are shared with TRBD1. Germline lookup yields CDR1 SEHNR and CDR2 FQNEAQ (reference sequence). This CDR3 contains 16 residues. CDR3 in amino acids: CASSSLDGTENYEQYC. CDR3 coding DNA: TGTGCTAGCAGCTCCCTGGACGGGACAGAAAACTACGAGCAGTACTGT.

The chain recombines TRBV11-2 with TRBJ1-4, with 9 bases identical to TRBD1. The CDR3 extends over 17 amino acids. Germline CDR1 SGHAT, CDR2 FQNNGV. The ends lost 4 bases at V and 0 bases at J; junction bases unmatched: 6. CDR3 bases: TGTGCCAGCAGCTGGGACAGGGCGGGAGCAACTAATGAAAAACTGTTTTTT. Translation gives CASSWDRAGATNEKLFF.

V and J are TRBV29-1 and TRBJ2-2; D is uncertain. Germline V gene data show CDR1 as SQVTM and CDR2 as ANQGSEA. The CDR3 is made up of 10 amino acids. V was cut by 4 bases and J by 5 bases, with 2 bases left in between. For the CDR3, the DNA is TGCAGCGTTGGGACCGGGGAGCTGTTTTTT. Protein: CSVGTGELFF.

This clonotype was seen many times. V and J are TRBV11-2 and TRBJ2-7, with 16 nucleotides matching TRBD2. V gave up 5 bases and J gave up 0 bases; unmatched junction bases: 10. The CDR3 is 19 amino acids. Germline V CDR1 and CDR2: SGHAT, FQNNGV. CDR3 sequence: CASSPKGTSGRAPSYEQYF. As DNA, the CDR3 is TGTGCCAGCAGCCCCAAGGGGACTAGCGGGAGGGCCCCCTCCTACGAGCAGTACTTC. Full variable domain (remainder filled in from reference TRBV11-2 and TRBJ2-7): EAGVAQSPRYKIIEKRQSVAFWCNPISGHATLYWYQQILGQGPKLLIQFQNNGVVDDSQLPKDRFSAERLKGVDSTLKIQPAKLEDSAVYLCASSPKGTSGRAPSYEQYFGPGTRLTVT.

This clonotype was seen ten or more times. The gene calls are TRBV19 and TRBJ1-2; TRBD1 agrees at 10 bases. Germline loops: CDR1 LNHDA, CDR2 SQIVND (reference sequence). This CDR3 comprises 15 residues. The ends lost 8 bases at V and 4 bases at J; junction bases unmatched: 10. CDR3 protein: CASSRTGGNGYGYTF. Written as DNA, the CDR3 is TGTGCCAGTTCCCGGACAGGGGGAAACGGCTATGGCTACACCTTC.

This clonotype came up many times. CDR3 in amino acids: CASSQEGQNYGYTF. The CDR3 bases are TGTGCCAGCAGCCAAGAGGGACAGAACTATGGCTACACCTTC. The rearrangement uses TRBV4-2 and TRBJ1-2; 7 bases align to TRBD1. CDR3 size: 14 residues. V gave up 0 bases and J gave up 2 bases; unmatched junction bases: 0. Germline-derived CDR1 and CDR2 are LGHNA and YNFKEQ.

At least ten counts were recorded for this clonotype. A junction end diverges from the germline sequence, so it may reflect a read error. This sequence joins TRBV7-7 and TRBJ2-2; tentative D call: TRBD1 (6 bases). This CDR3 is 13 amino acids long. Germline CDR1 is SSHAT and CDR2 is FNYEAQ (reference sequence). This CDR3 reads CASSLGGTGELFF. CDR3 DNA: TGTGCTAGCAGCTTAGGGGGCACCGGGGAGCTGTTTTTT.

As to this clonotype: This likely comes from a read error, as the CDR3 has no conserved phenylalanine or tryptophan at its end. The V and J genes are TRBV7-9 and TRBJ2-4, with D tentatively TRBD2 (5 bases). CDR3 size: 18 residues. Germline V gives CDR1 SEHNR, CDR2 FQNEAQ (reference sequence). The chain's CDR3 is CTSSLNVGVDGAKNIQYL. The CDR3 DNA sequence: TGTACCAGCAGCTTAAATGTCGGGGTGGATGGAGCCAAAAACATTCAGTACCTC.

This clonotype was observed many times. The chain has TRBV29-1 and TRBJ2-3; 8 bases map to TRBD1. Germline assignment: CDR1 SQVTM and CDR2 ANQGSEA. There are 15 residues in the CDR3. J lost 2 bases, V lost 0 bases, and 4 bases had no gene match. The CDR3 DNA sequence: TGCAGCGTTGAAGAACCCCAGGGGGCCACAGATACGCAGTATTTT. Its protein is CSVEEPQGATDTQYF.

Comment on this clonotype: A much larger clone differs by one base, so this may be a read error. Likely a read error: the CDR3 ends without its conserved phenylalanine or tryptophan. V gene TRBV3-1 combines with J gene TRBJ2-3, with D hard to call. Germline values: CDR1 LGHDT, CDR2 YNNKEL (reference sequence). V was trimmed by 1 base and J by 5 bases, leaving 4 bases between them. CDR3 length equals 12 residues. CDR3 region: CASSQAQDTQYL. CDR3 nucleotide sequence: TGTGCCAGCAGCCAAGCCCAAGATACGCAGTATCTT.

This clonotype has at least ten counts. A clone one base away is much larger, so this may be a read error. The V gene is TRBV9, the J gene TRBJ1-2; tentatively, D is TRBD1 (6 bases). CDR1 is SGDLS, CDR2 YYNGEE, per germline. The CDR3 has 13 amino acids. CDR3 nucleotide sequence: TGTGCCAGCAGCGTAGGGGACACCTATGACTACACCTTC. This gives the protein CASSVGDTYDYTF.

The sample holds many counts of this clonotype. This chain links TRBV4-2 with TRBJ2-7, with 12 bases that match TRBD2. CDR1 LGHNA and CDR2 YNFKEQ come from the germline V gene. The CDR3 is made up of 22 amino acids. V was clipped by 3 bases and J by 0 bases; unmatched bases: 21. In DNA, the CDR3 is TGTGCCAGCAGCCACGTTGGAAGGATTGGGCTAGCGGGAGGGTTAAGCTCCTACGAGCAGTACTTC. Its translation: CASSHVGRIGLAGGLSSYEQYF.

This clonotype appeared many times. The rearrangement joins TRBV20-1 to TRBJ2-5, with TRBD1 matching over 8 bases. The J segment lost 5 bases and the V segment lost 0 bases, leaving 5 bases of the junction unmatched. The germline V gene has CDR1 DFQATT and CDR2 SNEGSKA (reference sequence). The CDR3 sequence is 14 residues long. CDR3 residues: CSAREGRGRETQYF. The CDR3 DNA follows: TGCAGTGCTAGAGAAGGCAGGGGGCGGGAGACCCAGTACTTC.

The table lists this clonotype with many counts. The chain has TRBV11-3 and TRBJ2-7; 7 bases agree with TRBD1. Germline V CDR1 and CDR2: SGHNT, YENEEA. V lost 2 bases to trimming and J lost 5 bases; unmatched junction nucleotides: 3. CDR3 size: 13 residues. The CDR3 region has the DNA TGTGCCAGCAGCTTAACAGGGGCCGACGAGCAGTACTTC. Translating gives CASSLTGADEQYF.

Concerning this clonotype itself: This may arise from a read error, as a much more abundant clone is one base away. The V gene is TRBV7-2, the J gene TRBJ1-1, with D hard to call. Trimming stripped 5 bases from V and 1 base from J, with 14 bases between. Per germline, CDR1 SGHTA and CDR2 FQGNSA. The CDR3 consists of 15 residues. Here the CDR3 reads CASSPEWTGNTEAFF. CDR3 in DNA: TGTGCCAGCAGCCCCGAGTGGACGGGGAACACTGAAGCTTTCTTT.

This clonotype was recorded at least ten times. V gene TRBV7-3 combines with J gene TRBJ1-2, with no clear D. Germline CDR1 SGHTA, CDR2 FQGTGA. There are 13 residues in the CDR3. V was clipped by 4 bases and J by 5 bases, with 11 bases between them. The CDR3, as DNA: TGTGCCAGCAGCTCTTTTGGGGTATATGGCTACACCTTC. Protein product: CASSSFGVYGYTF.

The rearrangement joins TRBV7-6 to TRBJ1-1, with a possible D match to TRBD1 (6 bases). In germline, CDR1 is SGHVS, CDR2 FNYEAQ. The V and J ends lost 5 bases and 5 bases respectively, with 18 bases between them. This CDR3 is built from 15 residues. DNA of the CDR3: TGTGCCAGCAGCAACCCCGGCAGGGGCCGAACTGAAGCTTTCTTT. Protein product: CASSNPGRGRTEAFF.

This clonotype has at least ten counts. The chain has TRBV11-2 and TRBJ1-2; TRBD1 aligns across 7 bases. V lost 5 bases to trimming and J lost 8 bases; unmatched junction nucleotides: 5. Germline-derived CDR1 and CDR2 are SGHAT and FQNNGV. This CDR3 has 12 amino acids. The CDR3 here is CASSRQGSGYTF. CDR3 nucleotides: TGTGCCAGCAGCCGACAGGGATCAGGCTACACCTTC.

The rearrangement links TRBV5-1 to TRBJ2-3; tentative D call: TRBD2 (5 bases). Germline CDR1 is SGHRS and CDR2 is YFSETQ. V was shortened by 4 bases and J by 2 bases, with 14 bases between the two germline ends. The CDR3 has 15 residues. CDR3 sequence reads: CASSPPTGITDTQYF. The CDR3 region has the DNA TGCGCCAGCAGCCCTCCGACGGGGATCACAGATACGCAGTATTTT.

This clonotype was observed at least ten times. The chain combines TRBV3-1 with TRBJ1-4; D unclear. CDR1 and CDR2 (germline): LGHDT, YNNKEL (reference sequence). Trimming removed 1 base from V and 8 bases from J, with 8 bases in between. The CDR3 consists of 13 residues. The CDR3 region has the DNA TGTGCCAGCAGCCAAGTGGATGGGGAAAAACTGTTTTTT. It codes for CASSQVDGEKLFF.

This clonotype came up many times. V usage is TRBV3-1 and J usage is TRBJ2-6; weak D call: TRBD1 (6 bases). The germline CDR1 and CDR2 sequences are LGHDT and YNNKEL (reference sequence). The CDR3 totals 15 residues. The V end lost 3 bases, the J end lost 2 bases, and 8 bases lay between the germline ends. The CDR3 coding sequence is TGTGCCAGCAGCCACAGGGGAACTGGGGCCAACGTCCTGACTTTC. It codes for CASSHRGTGANVLTF. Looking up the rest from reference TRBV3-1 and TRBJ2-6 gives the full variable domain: DTAVSQTPKYLVTQMGNDKSIKCEQNLGHDTMYWYKQDSKKFLKIMFSYNNKELIINETVPNRFSPKSPDKAHLNLHINSLELGDSAVYFCASSHRGTGANVLTFGAGSRLTVL.